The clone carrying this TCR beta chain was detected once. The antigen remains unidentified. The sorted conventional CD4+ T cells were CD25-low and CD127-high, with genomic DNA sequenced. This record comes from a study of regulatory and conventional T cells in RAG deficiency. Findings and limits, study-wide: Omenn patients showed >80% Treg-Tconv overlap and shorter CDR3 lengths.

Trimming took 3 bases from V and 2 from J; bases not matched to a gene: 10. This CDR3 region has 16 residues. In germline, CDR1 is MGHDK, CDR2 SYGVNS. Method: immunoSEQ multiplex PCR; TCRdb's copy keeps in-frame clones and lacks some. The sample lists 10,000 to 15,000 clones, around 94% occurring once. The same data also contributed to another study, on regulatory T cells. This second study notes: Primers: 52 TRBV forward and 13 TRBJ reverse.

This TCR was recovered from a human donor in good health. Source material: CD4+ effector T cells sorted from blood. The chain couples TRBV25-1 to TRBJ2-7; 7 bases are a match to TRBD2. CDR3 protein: CASSEGGAATAYEQYF. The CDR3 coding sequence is TGTGCCAGCAGTGAGGGAGGGGCAGCAACCGCCTACGAGCAGTACTTC.